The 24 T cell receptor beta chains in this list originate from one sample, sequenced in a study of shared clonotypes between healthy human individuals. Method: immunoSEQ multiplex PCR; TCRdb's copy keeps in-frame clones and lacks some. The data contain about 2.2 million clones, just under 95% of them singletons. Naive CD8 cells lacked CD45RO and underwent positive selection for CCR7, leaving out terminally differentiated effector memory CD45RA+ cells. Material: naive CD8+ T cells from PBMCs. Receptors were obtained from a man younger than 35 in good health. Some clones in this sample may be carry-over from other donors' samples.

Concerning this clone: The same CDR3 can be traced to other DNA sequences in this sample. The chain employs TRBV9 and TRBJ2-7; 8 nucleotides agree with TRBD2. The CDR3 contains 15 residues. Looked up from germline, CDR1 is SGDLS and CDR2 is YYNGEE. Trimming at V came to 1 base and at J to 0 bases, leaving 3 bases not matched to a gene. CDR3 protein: CASSVSSGSSYEQYF. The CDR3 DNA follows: TGTGCCAGCAGCGTATCCAGCGGGAGCTCCTACGAGCAGTACTTC.

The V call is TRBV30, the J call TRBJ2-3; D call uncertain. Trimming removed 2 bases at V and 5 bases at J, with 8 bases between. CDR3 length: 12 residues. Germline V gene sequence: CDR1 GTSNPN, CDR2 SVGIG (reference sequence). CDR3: CAWSSRGDTQYF. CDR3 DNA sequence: TGTGCCTGGAGTTCACGAGGAGATACGCAGTATTTT.

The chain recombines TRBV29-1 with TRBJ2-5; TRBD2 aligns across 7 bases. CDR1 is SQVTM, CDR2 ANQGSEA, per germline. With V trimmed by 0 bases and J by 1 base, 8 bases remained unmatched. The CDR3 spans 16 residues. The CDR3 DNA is TGCAGCGTTGAAGAAGAGGCAGCGGGACTCCAAGAGACCCAGTACTTC. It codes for CSVEEEAAGLQETQYF.

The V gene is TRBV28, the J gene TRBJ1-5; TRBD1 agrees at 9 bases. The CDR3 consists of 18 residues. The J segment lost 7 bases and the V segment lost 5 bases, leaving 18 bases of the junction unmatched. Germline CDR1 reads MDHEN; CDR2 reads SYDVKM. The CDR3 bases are TGTGCCAGCAGTCAGGGGCAGAGGGACAGGGTGATGGGGCAGCCCCAGCATTTT. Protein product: CASSQGQRDRVMGQPQHF.

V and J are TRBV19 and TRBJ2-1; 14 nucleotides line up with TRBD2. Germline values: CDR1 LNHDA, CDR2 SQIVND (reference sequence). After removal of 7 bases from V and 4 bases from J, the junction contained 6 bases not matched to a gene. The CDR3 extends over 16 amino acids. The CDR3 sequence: CASKGTSGSLYNEQFF. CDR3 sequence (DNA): TGTGCCAGTAAGGGGACTAGCGGGAGCTTATACAATGAGCAGTTCTTC.

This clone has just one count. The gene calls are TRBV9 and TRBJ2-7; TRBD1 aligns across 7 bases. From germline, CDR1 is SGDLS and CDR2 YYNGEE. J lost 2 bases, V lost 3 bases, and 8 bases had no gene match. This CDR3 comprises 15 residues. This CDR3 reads CASSGGQPLPYEQYF. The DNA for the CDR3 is TGTGCCAGCAGCGGGGGACAGCCACTTCCCTACGAGCAGTACTTC.

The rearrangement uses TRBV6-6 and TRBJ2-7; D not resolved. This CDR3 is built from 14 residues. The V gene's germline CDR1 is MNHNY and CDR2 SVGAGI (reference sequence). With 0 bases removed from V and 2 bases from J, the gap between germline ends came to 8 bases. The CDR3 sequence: CASSYSRAPYEQYF. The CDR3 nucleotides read TGTGCCAGCAGTTACTCCCGGGCCCCCTACGAGCAGTACTTC.

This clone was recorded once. CDR3 region: CASSLGDRSNQPQHF. The CDR3 DNA reads TGTGCCAGCAGTTTGGGGGACCGAAGCAATCAGCCCCAGCATTTT. The V gene is TRBV27, the J gene TRBJ1-5; a possible D gene is TRBD1 (5 bases). V lost 3 bases and J lost 1, with 10 bases in between. The CDR3 runs to 15 residues. Germline loops: CDR1 MNHEY, CDR2 SMNVEV (reference sequence).

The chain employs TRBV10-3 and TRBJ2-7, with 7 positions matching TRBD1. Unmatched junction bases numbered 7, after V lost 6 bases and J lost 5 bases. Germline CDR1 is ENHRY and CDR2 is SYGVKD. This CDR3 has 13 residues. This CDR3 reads CAIRAGGSHEQYF. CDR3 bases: TGTGCCATCAGGGCAGGGGGTAGCCACGAGCAGTACTTC.

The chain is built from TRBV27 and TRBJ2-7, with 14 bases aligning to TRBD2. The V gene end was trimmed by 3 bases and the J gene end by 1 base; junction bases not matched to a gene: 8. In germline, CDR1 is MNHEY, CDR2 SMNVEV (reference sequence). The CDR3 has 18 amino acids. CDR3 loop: CASSFLGTSGSSSYEQYF. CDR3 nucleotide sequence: TGTGCCAGCAGTTTTCTCGGGACTAGCGGGAGCAGTTCCTACGAGCAGTACTTC.

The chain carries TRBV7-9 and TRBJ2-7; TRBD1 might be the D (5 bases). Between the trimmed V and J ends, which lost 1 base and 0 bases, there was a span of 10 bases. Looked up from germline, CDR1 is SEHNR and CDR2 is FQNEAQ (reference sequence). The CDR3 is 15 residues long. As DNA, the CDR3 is TGTGCCAGCAGCTTAGTCCAGGGCACCTCCTACGAGCAGTACTTC. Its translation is CASSLVQGTSYEQYF. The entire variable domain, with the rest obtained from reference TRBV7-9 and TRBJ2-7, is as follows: DTGVSQNPRHKITKRGQNVTFRCDPISEHNRLYWYRQTLGQGPEFLTYFQNEAQLEKSRLLSDRFSAERPKGSFSTLEIQRTEQGDSAMYLCASSLVQGTSYEQYFGPGTRLTVT.

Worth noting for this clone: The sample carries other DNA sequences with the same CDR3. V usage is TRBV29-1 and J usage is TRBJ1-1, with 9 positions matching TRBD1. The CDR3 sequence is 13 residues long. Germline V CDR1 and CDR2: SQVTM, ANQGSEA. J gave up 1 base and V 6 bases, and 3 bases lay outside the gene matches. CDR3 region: CSVEDRGNTEAFF. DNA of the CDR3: TGCAGCGTAGAGGACAGGGGGAACACTGAAGCTTTCTTT.

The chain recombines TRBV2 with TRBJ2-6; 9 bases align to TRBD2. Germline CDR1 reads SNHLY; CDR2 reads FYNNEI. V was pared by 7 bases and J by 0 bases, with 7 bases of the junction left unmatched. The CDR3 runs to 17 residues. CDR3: CASTSAGGFSGANVLTF. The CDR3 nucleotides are TGTGCCAGCACCTCAGCGGGGGGTTTCTCTGGGGCCAACGTCCTGACTTTC.

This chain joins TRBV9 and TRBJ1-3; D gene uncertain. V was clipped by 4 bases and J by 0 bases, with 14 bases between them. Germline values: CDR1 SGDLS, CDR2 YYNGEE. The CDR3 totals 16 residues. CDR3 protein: CASSPLRTVSGNTIYF. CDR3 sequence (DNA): TGTGCCAGCAGCCCTCTTCGGACCGTCTCTGGAAACACCATATATTTT.

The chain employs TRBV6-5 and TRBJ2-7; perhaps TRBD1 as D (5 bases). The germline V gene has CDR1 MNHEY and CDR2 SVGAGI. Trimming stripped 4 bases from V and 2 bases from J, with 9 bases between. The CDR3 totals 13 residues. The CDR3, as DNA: TGTGCCAGCAGTTGGGGCGATGCCTACGAGCAGTACTTC. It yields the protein CASSWGDAYEQYF.

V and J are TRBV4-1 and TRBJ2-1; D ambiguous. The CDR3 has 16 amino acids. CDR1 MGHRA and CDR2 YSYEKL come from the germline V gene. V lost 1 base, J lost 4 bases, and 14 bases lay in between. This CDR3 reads CASSQVRRDGYNEQFF. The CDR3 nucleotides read TGCGCCAGCAGCCAAGTCAGAAGAGACGGTTACAATGAGCAGTTCTTC.

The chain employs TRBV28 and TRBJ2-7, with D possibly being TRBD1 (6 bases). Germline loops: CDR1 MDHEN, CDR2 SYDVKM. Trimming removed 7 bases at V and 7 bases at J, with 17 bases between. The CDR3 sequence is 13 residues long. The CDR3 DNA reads TGTGCCAGCATCTCGCAGGGGACATGGGAGCAGTACTTC. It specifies CASISQGTWEQYF.

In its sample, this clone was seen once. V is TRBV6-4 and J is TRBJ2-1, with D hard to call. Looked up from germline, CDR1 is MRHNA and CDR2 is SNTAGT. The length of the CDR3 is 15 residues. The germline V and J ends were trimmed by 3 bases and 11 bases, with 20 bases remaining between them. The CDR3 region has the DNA TGTGCCAGCAGTGAATCTTCGCGGCCGCCCCATCAGCAGTTCTTC. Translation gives CASSESSRPPHQQFF.

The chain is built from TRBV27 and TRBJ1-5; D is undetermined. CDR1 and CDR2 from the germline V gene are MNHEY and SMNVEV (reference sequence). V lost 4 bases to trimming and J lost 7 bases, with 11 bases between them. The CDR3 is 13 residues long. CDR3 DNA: TGTGCCAGCAGTTGGAGGGTTGGACAGCCCCAGCATTTT. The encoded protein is CASSWRVGQPQHF.

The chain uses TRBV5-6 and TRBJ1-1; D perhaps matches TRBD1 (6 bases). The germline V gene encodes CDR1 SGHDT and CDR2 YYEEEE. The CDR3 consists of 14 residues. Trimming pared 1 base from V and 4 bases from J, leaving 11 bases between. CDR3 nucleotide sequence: TGTGCCAGCAGCTTGCCAGGGGAGGGCACTGAAGCTTTCTTT. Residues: CASSLPGEGTEAFF.

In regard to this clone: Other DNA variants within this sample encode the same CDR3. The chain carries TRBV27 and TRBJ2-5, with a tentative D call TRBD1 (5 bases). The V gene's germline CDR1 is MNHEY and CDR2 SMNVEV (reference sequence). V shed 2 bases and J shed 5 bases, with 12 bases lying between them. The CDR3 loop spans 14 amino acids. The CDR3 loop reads CASSLVGAGETQYF. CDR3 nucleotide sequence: TGTGCCAGCAGTTTAGTGGGCGCAGGGGAGACCCAGTACTTC.

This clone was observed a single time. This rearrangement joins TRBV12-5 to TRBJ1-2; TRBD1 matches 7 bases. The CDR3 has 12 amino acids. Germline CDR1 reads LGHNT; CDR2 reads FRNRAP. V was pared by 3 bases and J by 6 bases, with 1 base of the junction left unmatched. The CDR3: CASGLTGDGYTF. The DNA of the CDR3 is TGTGCTAGTGGTTTAACAGGGGATGGCTACACCTTC.

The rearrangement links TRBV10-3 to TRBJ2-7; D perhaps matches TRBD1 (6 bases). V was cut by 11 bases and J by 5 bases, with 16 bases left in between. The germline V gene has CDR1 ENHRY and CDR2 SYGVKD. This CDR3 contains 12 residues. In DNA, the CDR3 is TGTGCCGGGGGAACAGGGAAAGACGAGCAGTACTTC. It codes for CAGGTGKDEQYF.

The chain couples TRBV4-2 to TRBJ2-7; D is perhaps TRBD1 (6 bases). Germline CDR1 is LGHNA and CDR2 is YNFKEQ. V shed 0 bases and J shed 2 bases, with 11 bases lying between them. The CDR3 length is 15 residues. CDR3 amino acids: CASSQDRGKAYEQYF. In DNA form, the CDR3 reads TGTGCCAGCAGCCAAGACAGGGGAAAGGCCTACGAGCAGTACTTC.